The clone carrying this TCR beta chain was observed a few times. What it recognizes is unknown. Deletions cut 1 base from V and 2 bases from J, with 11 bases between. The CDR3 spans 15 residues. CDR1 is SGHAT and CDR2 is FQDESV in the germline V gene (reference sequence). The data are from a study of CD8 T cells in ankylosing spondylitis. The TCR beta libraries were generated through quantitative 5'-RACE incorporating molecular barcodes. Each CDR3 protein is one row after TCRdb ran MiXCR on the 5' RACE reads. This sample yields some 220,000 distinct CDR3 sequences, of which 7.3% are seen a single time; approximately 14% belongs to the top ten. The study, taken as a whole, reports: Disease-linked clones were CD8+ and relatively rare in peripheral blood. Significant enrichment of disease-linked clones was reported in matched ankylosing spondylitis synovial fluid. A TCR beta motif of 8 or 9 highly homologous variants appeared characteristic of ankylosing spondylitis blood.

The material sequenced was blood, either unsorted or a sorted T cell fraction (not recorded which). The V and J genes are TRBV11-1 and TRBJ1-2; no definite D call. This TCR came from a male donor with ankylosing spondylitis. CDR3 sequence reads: CASSLGPEGNYGYTF. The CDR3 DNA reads TGTGCCAGCAGCTTAGGTCCGGAAGGGAACTATGGCTACACCTTC.